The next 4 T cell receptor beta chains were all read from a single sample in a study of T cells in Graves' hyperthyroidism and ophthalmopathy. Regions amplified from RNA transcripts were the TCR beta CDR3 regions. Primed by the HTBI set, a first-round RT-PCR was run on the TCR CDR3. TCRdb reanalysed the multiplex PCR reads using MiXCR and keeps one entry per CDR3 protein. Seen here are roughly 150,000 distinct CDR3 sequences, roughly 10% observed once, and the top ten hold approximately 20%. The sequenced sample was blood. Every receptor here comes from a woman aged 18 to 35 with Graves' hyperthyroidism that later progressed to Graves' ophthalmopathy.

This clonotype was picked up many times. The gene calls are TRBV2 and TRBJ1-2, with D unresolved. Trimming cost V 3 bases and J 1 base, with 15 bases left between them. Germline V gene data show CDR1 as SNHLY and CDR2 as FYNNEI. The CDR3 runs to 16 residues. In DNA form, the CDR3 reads TGTGCCAGCAGTGACCTCGAACTGAAAAATAACTATGGCTACACCTTC. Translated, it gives CASSDLELKNNYGYTF.

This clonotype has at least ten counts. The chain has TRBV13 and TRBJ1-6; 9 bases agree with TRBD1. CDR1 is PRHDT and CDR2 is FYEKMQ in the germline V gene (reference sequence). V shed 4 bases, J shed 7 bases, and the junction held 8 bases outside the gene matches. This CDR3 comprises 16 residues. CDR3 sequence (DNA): TGTGCCAGCAGCTCAACACGGACAGGGGTAAATTCACCCCTCCACTTT. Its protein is CASSSTRTGVNSPLHF.

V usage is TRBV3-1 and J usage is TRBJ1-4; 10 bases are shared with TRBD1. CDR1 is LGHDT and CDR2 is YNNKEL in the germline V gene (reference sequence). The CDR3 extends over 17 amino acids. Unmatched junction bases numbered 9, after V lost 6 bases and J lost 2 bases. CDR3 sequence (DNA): TGTGCCAGCAGGTTTTCCGGGACAGGGGACACTAATGAAAAACTGTTTTTT. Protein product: CASRFSGTGDTNEKLFF.

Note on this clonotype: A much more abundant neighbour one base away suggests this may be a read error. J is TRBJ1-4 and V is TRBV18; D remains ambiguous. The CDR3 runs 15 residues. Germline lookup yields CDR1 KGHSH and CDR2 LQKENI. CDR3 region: CASSPPNPSNEKPFF. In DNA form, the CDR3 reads TGTGCCAGCTCACCACCGAATCCTTCTAATGAAAAACCGTTTTTT.